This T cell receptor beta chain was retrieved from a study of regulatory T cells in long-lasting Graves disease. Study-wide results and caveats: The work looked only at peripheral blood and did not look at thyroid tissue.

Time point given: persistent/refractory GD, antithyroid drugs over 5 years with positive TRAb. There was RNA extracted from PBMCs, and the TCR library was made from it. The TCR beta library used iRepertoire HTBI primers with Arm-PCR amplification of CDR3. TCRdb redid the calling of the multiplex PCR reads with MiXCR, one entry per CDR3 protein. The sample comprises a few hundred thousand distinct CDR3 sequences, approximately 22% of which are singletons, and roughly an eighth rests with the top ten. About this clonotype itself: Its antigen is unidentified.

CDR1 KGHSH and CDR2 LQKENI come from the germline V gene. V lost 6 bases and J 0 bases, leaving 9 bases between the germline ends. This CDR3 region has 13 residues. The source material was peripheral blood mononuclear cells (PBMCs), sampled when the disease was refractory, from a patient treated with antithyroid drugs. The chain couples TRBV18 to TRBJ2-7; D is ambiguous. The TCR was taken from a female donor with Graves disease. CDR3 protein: CASSSASSYEQYF. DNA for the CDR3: TGTGCCAGCTCGTCAGCAAGCTCCTACGAGCAGTACTTC.